Listed below are T cell receptor beta chains from one sample, sequenced in a study of T cell responses to AZD1222 COVID-19 vaccine. Profiled with immunoSEQ multiplex PCR; TCRdb holds only in-frame clones, not every one. The sample has 160,000 or so clones; approximately 90% are singletons. Sequenced material: peripheral blood, taken 28 days after the second dose of the MenACWY control vaccine. The receptors shown here come from an adult who received the MenACWY meningococcal vaccine as a control. Each CDR3 is given with its conserved first and last residue. D genes are given only for firm matches. Size is omitted from some rows. Given values are once, few, many or a class for expanded clones.

V	J	size	D	CDR3	DNA
TRBV9	TRBJ1-5	.	.	CASSATGQGQPQHF	TGTGCCAGCAGCGCGACGGGGCAGGGGCAGCCCCAGCATTTT
TRBV7-8	TRBJ2-3	.	.	CASSLGPVDTQYF	TGTGCCAGCAGCTTAGGCCCGGTAGATACGCAGTATTTT
TRBV9	TRBJ1-6	.	TRBD1	CASSGPRGTGNSPLHF	TGTGCCAGCAGCGGGCCTAGAGGGACAGGGAATTCACCCCTCCACTTT
TRBV5-4	TRBJ1-2	.	TRBD1	CASSISGGSGYTF	TGTGCCAGCAGCATCTCAGGGGGGAGTGGCTACACCTTC
TRBV12-3/TRBV12-4	TRBJ2-2	.	.	CASSLITGELFF	TGTGCCAGCAGTTTAATTACCGGGGAGCTGTTTTTT
TRBV27	TRBJ1-1	once	.	CASSFGHPGTEAFF	TGTGCCAGCAGTTTTGGACACCCGGGCACTGAAGCTTTCTTT
TRBV19	TRBJ1-3	.	.	CASPTALGGTIYF	TGTGCCAGTCCCACGGCGTTAGGGGGCACCATATATTTT
TRBV19	TRBJ1-1	.	.	CASSTKRGEAFF	TGTGCCAGTAGTACTAAACGGGGCGAAGCTTTCTTT
TRBV24-1	TRBJ2-6	.	.	CATSGDHWANVLTF	TGTGCCACCAGTGGAGATCATTGGGCCAACGTCCTGACTTTC
TRBV2	TRBJ2-7	.	TRBD1	CASSEAGQGTYEQYF	TGTGCCAGCAGTGAAGCGGGACAGGGGACCTACGAGCAGTACTTC
TRBV3-1/TRBV3-2	TRBJ2-1	.	.	CASTREVGNEQFF	TGTGCCAGCACAAGGGAGGTAGGGAATGAGCAGTTCTTC
TRBV5-1	TRBJ2-3	.	TRBD2	CASSLGAGASTDTQYF	TGCGCCAGCAGCTTAGGGGCGGGAGCGAGCACAGATACGCAGTATTTT
TRBV28	TRBJ1-3	.	.	CASSPNPWGSSGNTIYF	TGTGCCAGCAGCCCCAACCCCTGGGGTAGCTCTGGAAACACCATATATTTT
TRBV28	TRBJ1-2	.	.	CASSPWTEGYGYTF	TGTGCCAGCAGCCCCTGGACAGAAGGCTATGGCTACACCTTC
TRBV29-1	TRBJ2-1	.	TRBD2	CSVANQWGLAGNEQFF	TGCAGCGTGGCCAACCAATGGGGACTAGCGGGCAATGAGCAGTTCTTC
TRBV5-3	TRBJ2-1	.	TRBD1	CARSLDPSTDRVYEQFF	TGTGCCAGAAGCTTGGACCCTTCAACCGACAGGGTCTATGAGCAGTTCTTC
TRBV18	TRBJ2-1	once	TRBD1	CARGTGNSNEQFF	TGTGCCAGAGGGACAGGGAATAGCAATGAGCAGTTCTTC
TRBV19	TRBJ1-5	.	TRBD1	CASSPTAGGLNQPQHF	TGTGCCAGTAGCCCCACGGCAGGGGGCCTCAATCAGCCCCAGCATTTT
TRBV7-2	TRBJ2-1	.	.	CASSLVGDEQFF	TGTGCCAGCAGCTTAGTTGGGGATGAGCAGTTCTTC
TRBV27	TRBJ1-1	.	.	CASSPTYTNTEAFF	TGTGCCAGCAGTCCAACTTACACTAACACTGAAGCTTTCTTT
TRBV6-5	TRBJ2-7	.	.	CASTTYGGRSYEQYF	TGTGCCAGCACTACCTATGGGGGCCGCTCCTACGAGCAGTACTTC
TRBV6-5	TRBJ2-2	.	.	CASSLPTPGGELFF	TGTGCCAGCAGTCTCCCGACCCCGGGCGGGGAGCTGTTTTTT
TRBV28	TRBJ2-1	.	.	CASRRGAVSYNEQFF	TGTGCCAGCAGAAGGGGCGCGGTATCCTACAATGAGCAGTTCTTC
TRBV7-9	TRBJ2-2	once	TRBD1	CASSRAGQGKTGELFF	TGTGCCAGCAGCAGAGCGGGACAGGGAAAGACCGGGGAGCTGTTTTTT
TRBV4-3	TRBJ2-2	.	.	CASSHLTGPHTGELFF	TGCGCCAGCAGCCACCTCACAGGGCCCCACACCGGGGAGCTGTTTTTT
TRBV28	TRBJ2-7	.	.	CASSPSWVDEQYF	TGTGCCAGCAGCCCGAGCTGGGTGGACGAGCAGTACTTC
TRBV29-1	TRBJ2-7	.	TRBD1	CSVLESRGLYEQYF	TGCAGCGTATTGGAGTCCAGGGGGCTTTACGAGCAGTACTTC
TRBV6-4	TRBJ2-7	once	.	CASSQRAEGPYEQYF	TGTGCCAGCAGCCAGAGAGCGGAGGGCCCCTACGAGCAGTACTTC
TRBV11-3	TRBJ2-2	once	.	CASSSRGGELFF	TGTGCCAGCAGCTCTAGGGGCGGGGAGCTGTTTTTT
TRBV20-1	TRBJ1-1	.	.	CSAREMTEAFF	TGCAGTGCTAGAGAGATGACTGAAGCTTTCTTT
TRBV27	TRBJ2-7	.	.	CASSWGRARIYEQYF	TGTGCCAGCAGTTGGGGCAGGGCCCGAATCTACGAGCAGTACTTC
TRBV12-3/TRBV12-4	TRBJ2-7	many	TRBD1	CASSPGTAYEQYF	TGTGCCAGCAGTCCGGGGACAGCGTACGAGCAGTACTTC
TRBV18	TRBJ2-7	.	TRBD1	CASSPPGQGYNEQYF	TGTGCCAGCTCACCACCGGGACAGGGGTACAACGAGCAGTACTTC
TRBV29-1	TRBJ1-1	.	.	CSATSGRNTEAFF	TGCAGCGCCACCTCGGGCCGGAACACTGAAGCTTTCTTT
TRBV19	TRBJ1-2	.	.	CASSGWSEQGGYTF	TGTGCCAGTAGTGGATGGTCGGAGCAGGGGGGCTACACCTTC
TRBV7-2	TRBJ2-1	.	.	CASSPFVGASYNEQFF	TGTGCCAGCAGCCCCTTCGTTGGGGCCTCCTACAATGAGCAGTTCTTC
TRBV10-3	TRBJ1-1	.	.	CAISGRSGDTEAFF	TGTGCCATCAGTGGGCGTTCTGGGGACACTGAAGCTTTCTTT
TRBV25-1	TRBJ2-4	.	.	CASSSLAKNIQYF	TGTGCCAGCAGTAGTCTAGCCAAAAACATTCAGTACTTC
TRBV5-6	TRBJ1-1	.	.	CASSLQQGITEAFF	TGTGCCAGCAGCTTGCAACAGGGAATTACTGAAGCTTTCTTT
TRBV28	TRBJ2-5	.	TRBD1	CASSRQGQETQYF	TGTGCCAGCAGTAGACAGGGGCAAGAGACCCAGTACTTC
TRBV6-5	TRBJ1-4	.	.	CASSYSSVGGEKLFF	TGTGCCAGCAGTTACTCGAGCGTTGGCGGTGAAAAACTGTTTTTT
TRBV25-1	TRBJ2-7	.	.	CASRARSYEQYF	TGTGCCAGCAGGGCCAGGTCCTACGAGCAGTACTTC
TRBV30	TRBJ2-6	.	.	CAGPSPRLSGANVLTF	TGTGCCGGGCCGTCTCCTCGGCTCTCTGGGGCCAACGTCCTGACTTTC
TRBV18	TRBJ2-7	.	.	CASSQGRISYEQYF	TGTGCCAGCTCCCAGGGGCGCATCTCCTACGAGCAGTACTTC
TRBV4-3	TRBJ2-7	.	.	CASSQVWDGHSYEQYF	TGCGCCAGCAGCCAAGTATGGGACGGGCACTCCTACGAGCAGTACTTC
TRBV5-1	TRBJ2-1	once	TRBD2	CASSLAPSGTTYNEQFF	TGCGCCAGCAGCTTGGCTCCTAGCGGGACCACCTACAATGAGCAGTTCTTC
TRBV18	TRBJ1-3	.	TRBD1	CASSHGTAQNTIYF	TGTGCCAGCTCCCACGGGACAGCCCAAAACACCATATATTTT
TRBV30	TRBJ1-1	.	.	CAWSVSGFEAFF	TGTGCCTGGAGTGTATCTGGTTTTGAAGCTTTCTTT
TRBV5-1	TRBJ2-5	.	TRBD1	CASSLYRGTGGDFPPHQETQYF	TGCGCCAGCAGCTTGTATAGAGGGACAGGGGGCGATTTCCCTCCTCACCAAGAGACCCAGTACTTC
TRBV9	TRBJ1-6	.	.	CASSVTGTSSYNSPLHF	TGTGCCAGCAGCGTAACAGGAACGAGCTCCTATAATTCACCCCTCCACTTT
TRBV27	TRBJ2-2	.	.	CASLAGTGELFF	TGTGCCAGCCTCGCTGGCACCGGGGAGCTGTTTTTT
TRBV27	TRBJ1-4	.	.	CASKGGGVEKLFF	TGTGCCAGCAAAGGAGGGGGGGTTGAAAAACTGTTTTTT
TRBV7-8	TRBJ1-3	once	.	CASSLAGTNTIYF	TGTGCCAGCAGCTTAGCAGGGACAAACACCATATATTTT
TRBV4-1	TRBJ1-3	.	.	CASSQDPDRRGGYSGNTIYF	TGCGCCAGCAGCCAAGATCCCGACAGGAGGGGGGGGTACTCTGGAAACACCATATATTTT
TRBV28	TRBJ2-2	.	TRBD2	CASSFGTSGRGSGELFF	TGTGCCAGCAGTTTTGGGACTAGCGGGAGAGGATCCGGGGAGCTGTTTTTT
TRBV28	TRBJ1-3	.	.	CASSLRTASGNTIYF	TGTGCCAGCAGTTTGCGGACAGCCTCTGGAAACACCATATATTTT
TRBV6-6	TRBJ2-5	.	.	CASGLQGTTETQYF	TGTGCCAGCGGACTACAGGGAACCACAGAGACCCAGTACTTC
TRBV4-1	TRBJ1-5	.	.	CASSRAPTGDQPQHF	TGCGCCAGCAGCCGGGCCCCGACGGGGGATCAGCCCCAGCATTTT
TRBV28	TRBJ1-4	.	.	CASSPSGQINEKLFF	TGTGCCAGCAGTCCCTCCGGACAGATAAATGAAAAACTGTTTTTT
TRBV28	TRBJ1-5	.	TRBD1	CASSSSGGSGAQHF	TGTGCCAGCAGTTCTTCAGGGGGTTCGGGGGCCCAGCATTTT